This TCR beta chain appears in the sequencing data of a study of blood T cell repertoires in COVID-19. On the study more broadly: Donors in the United States, Italy and Spain gave samples during acute or convalescent COVID-19. T cells, B-cell-depleted T cells, or PBMCs supplied cDNA or gDNA.

Germline trimming cut 5 bases from V and 8 bases from J; bases unmatched to any gene: 18. The CDR3 has 17 residues. Per germline, CDR1 SGHTA and CDR2 FQGTGA. As originally analysed: Estimation of nucleated cell counts relied on the amplification of reference gene primers. Sequenced by immunoSEQ multiplex PCR; TCRdb stores in-frame clones only, minus some. The V and J calls and clone size were taken over from that table, and D and trimming were inferred from the DNA. The repertoire includes just over 650,000 clones, about 90% of them detected once, and roughly 0.25% sits in the top ten. The chain has TRBV7-3 and TRBJ1-1; 9 bases map to TRBD1. This receptor was identified in a woman under 30 with acute or convalescent COVID-19. The sample consisted of peripheral blood. DNA for the CDR3: TGTGCCAGCAGCCGTCGGGGGCAGGGGACAGGGTCTGTAGAAGCTTTCTTT. Its protein product is CASSRRGQGTGSVEAFF.